This entry lists 5 T cell receptor beta chains sequenced from one sample in a study of T cell repertoires in cytomegalovirus infection. MiXCR was run by TCRdb on the reads, yielding one entry per CDR3 protein. The sample contains roughly 310,000 distinct CDR3 sequences, 29% of which appear only once. The antigens of these receptors remain unknown. Specimen: cultured PBMCs, collected from culture after CMV antigen stimulation. The receptors here all came from a human donor in good health (CMV status not recorded). Some clones in this sample may be carry-over from other donors' samples.

The V and J genes are TRBV6-6 and TRBJ2-7; D might be TRBD2 (5 bases). V lost 2 bases, J lost 5 bases, and 16 bases lay in between. The CDR3 loop spans 15 amino acids. Germline lookup yields CDR1 MNHNY and CDR2 SVGAGI (reference sequence). The CDR3 spells CASSYAVGRGDEQYF. CDR3 DNA: TGTGCCAGCAGTTACGCGGTGGGGAGAGGTGACGAGCAGTACTTC.

The gene calls are TRBV7-2 and TRBJ1-1; D gene unclear. Germline V CDR1 and CDR2: SGHTA, FQGNSA. The germline V and J ends were trimmed by 3 bases and 6 bases, with 11 bases remaining between them. The CDR3 contains 13 residues. CDR3 region: CASSFLGVPEAFF. The CDR3 DNA follows: TGTGCCAGCAGCTTTTTGGGCGTCCCTGAAGCTTTCTTT.

This clonotype appeared once. The rearrangement links TRBV24-1 to TRBJ2-2; TRBD2 matches at 8 bases. Losses at the gene ends were 6 bases for V and 1 base for J; bases not matched to a gene: 6. The CDR3 has 16 residues. CDR1 is KGHDR, CDR2 SFDVKD, per germline. CDR3 in amino acids: CATSQKGLGNTGELFF. Written as DNA, the CDR3 is TGTGCCACCAGTCAGAAGGGACTAGGGAACACCGGGGAGCTGTTTTTT.

The V call is TRBV28, the J call TRBJ1-3, with D possibly being TRBD1 (5 bases). The CDR3 is 14 amino acids. CDR1 and CDR2 from the germline V gene are MDHEN and SYDVKM. Trimming pared 4 bases from V and 0 bases from J, leaving 7 bases between. The CDR3 protein is CASSWTTSGNTIYF. CDR3 sequence (DNA): TGTGCCAGCAGTTGGACAACCTCTGGAAACACCATATATTTT. Full variable domain (missing parts from reference TRBV28 and TRBJ1-3): DVKVTQSSRYLVKRTGEKVFLECVQDMDHENMFWYRQDPGLGLRLIYFSYDVKMKEKGDIPEGYSVSREKKERFSLILESASTNQTSMYLCASSWTTSGNTIYFGEGSWLTVV.

This clonotype was found a few times. This rearrangement joins TRBV6-1 to TRBJ1-5; D remains ambiguous. This CDR3 has 11 amino acids. Germline CDR1 MNHNS, CDR2 SASEGT. Trimming removed 6 bases from V and 3 bases from J, with 3 bases in between. The CDR3 protein is CASRNNQPQHF. The DNA of the CDR3 is TGTGCCAGCAGAAACAATCAGCCCCAGCATTTT.